The 3 T cell receptor beta chains given below trace back to one sample, sequenced in a study of cytomegalovirus exposure and HLA in healthy donors. The study ran its PCR with 60 Vbeta and 13 Jbeta primers. Using immunoSEQ multiplex PCR, the repertoire was profiled, and TCRdb retains in-frame clones only, with some absent. The table includes approximately 160,000 clones, about four fifths detected once. The sequenced material came from PBMCs. The origin of the receptors is a man aged 30-40 years in good health and CMV-seropositive.

This rearrangement joins TRBV18 to TRBJ2-5; maybe TRBD1 (6 bases). Trimming pared 5 bases from V and 5 bases from J, leaving 9 bases between. This CDR3 region has 12 residues. Germline V gene sequence: CDR1 KGHSH, CDR2 LQKENI. CDR3 sequence (DNA): TGTGCCAGCTCATCCGACAGGGAGACCCAGTACTTC. Translating it yields CASSSDRETQYF.

This chain connects TRBV19 to TRBJ1-1; possible D gene TRBD1, 5 bases. This CDR3 contains 12 residues. CDR1 and CDR2 (germline): LNHDA, SQIVND (reference sequence). Trimming pared 3 bases from V and 10 bases from J, leaving 12 bases between. CDR3 amino acids: CASSMDMLGAFF. CDR3 coding DNA: TGTGCCAGTAGTATGGACATGCTGGGAGCTTTCTTT. Variable domain in full (rest from reference TRBV19 and TRBJ1-1): DGGITQSPKYLFRKEGQNVTLSCEQNLNHDAMYWYRQDPGQGLRLIYYSQIVNDFQKGDIAEGYSVSREKKESFPLTVTSAQKNPTAFYLCASSMDMLGAFFGQGTRLTVV.

This clone appeared a single time. V and J are TRBV29-1 and TRBJ2-5, with a possible D match to TRBD2 (6 bases). The DNA matches TRBJ2-7 better at its end, which makes the J call doubtful. Germline CDR1 reads SQVTM; CDR2 reads ANQGSEA. This CDR3 has 14 amino acids. CDR3 amino acids: CSVKRDGSSYEQYF. CDR3 in DNA: TGCAGCGTTAAGAGGGACGGGAGCTCCTACGAGCAGTACTTC.